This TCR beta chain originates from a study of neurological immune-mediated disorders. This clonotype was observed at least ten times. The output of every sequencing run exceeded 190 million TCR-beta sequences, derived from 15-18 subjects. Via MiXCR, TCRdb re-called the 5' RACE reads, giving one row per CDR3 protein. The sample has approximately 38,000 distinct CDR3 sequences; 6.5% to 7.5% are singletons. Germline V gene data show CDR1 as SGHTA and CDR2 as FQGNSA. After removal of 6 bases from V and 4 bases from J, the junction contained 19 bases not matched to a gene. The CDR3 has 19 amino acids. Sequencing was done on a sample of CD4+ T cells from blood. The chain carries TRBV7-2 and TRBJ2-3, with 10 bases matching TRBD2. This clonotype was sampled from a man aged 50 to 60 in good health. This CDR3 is CASRARGGGAGGGSDTQYF. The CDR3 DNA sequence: TGTGCCAGCAGGGCCAGAGGAGGGGGAGCGGGAGGGGGATCAGATACGCAGTATTTT.